The T cell receptor (beta chain) under discussion was sequenced for a study of beta chain features in type 1 diabetes. The overall study: No age, gender or cell yield differences were seen between patients and healthy donors. Study-level points and caveats: The VDJ junctions of type 1 diabetes patients carried fewer insertions and more deletions. The question left open here concerned HLA type influencing TCRB rearrangement.

Remarks on this clone: Its antigen is unknown.

The V segment lost 0 bases and the J segment 4 bases; nucleotides outside the gene matches: 8. Germline assignment: CDR1 MGHRA and CDR2 YSYEKL. CDR3 length: 16 amino acids. Sequenced material consisted of expressed TCRB transcripts (all of the isolated RNA was reverse transcribed). The table came from immunoSEQ multiplex PCR; TCRdb's copy has only in-frame clones and leaves some out. The sample has some 400,000 clones, about 15% seen once. V gene TRBV4-1 combines with J gene TRBJ1-2; 7 bases match TRBD1. What was sequenced was naive CD4+ T cells from blood. The TCR originated in a woman between 18 and 29 years old in good health. The CDR3 spells CASSQDNAAGGYGYTF. The CDR3 bases are TGCGCCAGCAGCCAAGATAATGCCGCAGGGGGCTATGGCTACACCTTC.